This passage covers 12 T cell receptor beta chains from one sample sequenced in a study of naive and memory T cell subsets (dated 2017 in TCRdb). Library prep was done by UMI-ligation and nested PCR. Sequencing used an Illumina MiSeq. An equimolar mix of two oligonucleotides covering both TRBC1 and TRBC2 was used as the beta constant-region primer. Four rounds of PCR, combining the SP2 primer with nested alpha and beta constant-region primers, were used to amplify the ligated cDNA. TCRdb took the public reads, trimmed them with fastp at Q25, ran MiXCR for clone calling and kept in-frame beta chains. A single entry per CDR3 protein holds the most common genes and DNA from its merged rows. The sample has 10,000 or so distinct CDR3 sequences on record, around 5.6% of them singletons. The leading ten clones occupy around 58% of the sample. Material for sequencing was CD4+ TEMRA cells from blood. What the cell subset or site label conveys for this sample: effector memory re-expressing CD45RA, CD45RA+ CD27-. These TCRs come from a human donor in good health.

This clonotype occurred a few times. The chain couples TRBV20-1 to TRBJ2-1, with a tentative D call TRBD2 (6 bases). There are 16 residues in the CDR3. Germline lookup yields CDR1 DFQATT and CDR2 SNEGSKA (reference sequence). V lost 3 bases, J lost 0 bases, and 15 bases lay in between. CDR3 residues: CSASVLATPSYNEQFF. DNA for the CDR3: TGCAGTGCTAGCGTTCTAGCGACTCCCTCCTACAATGAGCAGTTCTTC.

This clonotype was recorded at least ten times. V is TRBV18 and J is TRBJ2-7, with D perhaps matching TRBD2 (6 bases). The ends were cut back, 0 bases at V and 8 bases at J, with 8 bases in the middle. CDR3 length: 12 residues. Per germline, CDR1 KGHSH and CDR2 LQKENI. The CDR3 reads CASSPPGGKQYF. The CDR3 DNA follows: TGTGCCAGCTCACCACCGGGCGGGAAGCAGTACTTC.

This clonotype was counted between two and nine times. This chain links TRBV9 with TRBJ2-7, with D tentatively TRBD1 (6 bases). Trimming shortened V by 0 bases and J by 3 bases, and 13 bases separated the two germline ends. Germline V gene lookup returns CDR1 SGDLS and CDR2 YYNGEE. The CDR3 runs 15 residues. The CDR3 nucleotides are TGTGCCAGCAGCGTAGGGGACCGGGACAACTACGAGCAGTACTTC. Its translation is CASSVGDRDNYEQYF.

This clonotype was counted at least ten times. The chain carries TRBV18 and TRBJ2-3; D gene ambiguous. The V gene lost 6 bases and the J gene lost 0 bases, with 13 bases spanning the gap. CDR1 KGHSH and CDR2 LQKENI come from the germline V gene. The length of the CDR3 is 15 residues. The CDR3 loop is CASSPVSTSTDTQYF. For the CDR3, the DNA is TGTGCCAGCTCCCCAGTTAGTACGAGCACAGATACGCAGTATTTT.

This clonotype was recorded at least ten times. This rearrangement joins TRBV6-5 to TRBJ2-7; D may be TRBD2 (6 bases). The CDR3 extends over 15 amino acids. Germline assignment: CDR1 MNHEY and CDR2 SVGAGI. Trimming took 6 bases from V and 0 from J, leaving 15 bases between them. Written as DNA, the CDR3 is TGTGCCAGCAGCGACGGGGGTTTCAGCTCCTACGAGCAGTACTTC. Encoded protein: CASSDGGFSSYEQYF.

This clonotype was detected ten times or more. This chain connects TRBV25-1 to TRBJ2-1; a weak D match, TRBD2 (6 bases). This CDR3 has 14 residues. Trimming cost V 1 base and J 10 bases, with 14 bases left between them. In germline, CDR1 is MGHDK, CDR2 SYGVNS. The chain's CDR3 is CASSELAALSEQFF. The CDR3 DNA reads as TGTGCCAGCAGTGAATTAGCGGCCTTATCAGAGCAGTTCTTC.

The chain carries TRBV4-3 and TRBJ1-2; tentatively, D is TRBD1 (5 bases). This CDR3 comprises 15 residues. V shed 0 bases and J shed 7 bases, with 15 bases lying between them. Germline CDR1 reads LGHNA; CDR2 reads YSLEER. This CDR3 is CASSQEGARSGGYTF. The CDR3 DNA reads TGCGCCAGCAGCCAAGAAGGGGCTCGATCGGGTGGCTACACCTTC.

In its sample, this clonotype was seen many times. This chain connects TRBV7-2 to TRBJ2-7, with a weak D call TRBD1 (6 bases). V was pared by 5 bases and J by 1 base, with 18 bases between. Germline lookup yields CDR1 SGHTA and CDR2 FQGNSA. CDR3 length equals 16 residues. The CDR3 loop reads CASSQQTGTGSYEQYF. The CDR3 DNA reads TGTGCCAGCAGCCAACAAACAGGAACAGGGTCCTACGAGCAGTACTTC.

Relative to its sample, this clonotype is medium-sized. The V call is TRBV20-1, the J call TRBJ2-1; no clear D. The CDR3 is made up of 13 amino acids. Germline V gene data show CDR1 as DFQATT and CDR2 as SNEGSKA (reference sequence). Written as DNA, the CDR3 is TGCCCACCGAGGCCCCGTTCCTACAATGAGCAGTTCTTC. Translating gives CPPRPRSYNEQFF.

This clonotype was counted ten times or more. The chain links TRBV7-6 to TRBJ2-1; D remains ambiguous. Germline lookup yields CDR1 SGHVS and CDR2 FNYEAQ. This CDR3 contains 14 residues. V dropped 0 bases and J dropped 6 bases, with 9 bases sitting between them. CDR3 sequence (DNA): TGTGCCAGCAGCTTAGCGGGCAGAATCAATGAGCAGTTCTTC. The encoded protein is CASSLAGRINEQFF.

This clonotype was detected ten times or more. The rearrangement uses TRBV12-3 or TRBV12-4 and TRBJ1-1, with D perhaps TRBD1 (5 bases). The CDR3 totals 16 residues. V lost 3 bases and J 1 base, leaving 15 bases between the germline ends. CDR3 amino acids: CASSFFAGHPNTEAFF. CDR3 nucleotide sequence: TGTGCCAGCAGTTTTTTTGCAGGACACCCGAACACTGAAGCTTTCTTT.

This clonotype was picked up many times. The gene calls are TRBV29-1 and TRBJ1-1, with D possibly matching TRBD1 (5 bases). Trimming stripped 8 bases from V and 1 base from J, with 17 bases between. The CDR3 spans 14 residues. Germline CDR1 is SQVTM and CDR2 is ANQGSEA. The CDR3 region is CSTSGGAANTEAFF. Written as DNA, the CDR3 is TGCAGCACCAGCGGGGGTGCAGCGAACACTGAAGCTTTCTTT.